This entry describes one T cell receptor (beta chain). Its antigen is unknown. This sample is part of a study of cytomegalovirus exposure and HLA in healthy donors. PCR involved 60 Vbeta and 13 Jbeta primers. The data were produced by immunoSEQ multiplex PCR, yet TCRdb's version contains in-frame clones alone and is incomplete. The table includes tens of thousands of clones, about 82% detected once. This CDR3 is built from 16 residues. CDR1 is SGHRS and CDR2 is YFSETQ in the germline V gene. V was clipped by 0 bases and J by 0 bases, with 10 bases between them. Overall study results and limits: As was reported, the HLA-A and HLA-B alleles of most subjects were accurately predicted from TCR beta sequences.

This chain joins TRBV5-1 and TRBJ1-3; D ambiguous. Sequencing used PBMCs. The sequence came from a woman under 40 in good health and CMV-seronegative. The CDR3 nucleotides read TGCGCCAGCAGCTTGGCGGCGGCTTCCTCTGGAAACACCATATATTTT. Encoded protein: CASSLAAASSGNTIYF.